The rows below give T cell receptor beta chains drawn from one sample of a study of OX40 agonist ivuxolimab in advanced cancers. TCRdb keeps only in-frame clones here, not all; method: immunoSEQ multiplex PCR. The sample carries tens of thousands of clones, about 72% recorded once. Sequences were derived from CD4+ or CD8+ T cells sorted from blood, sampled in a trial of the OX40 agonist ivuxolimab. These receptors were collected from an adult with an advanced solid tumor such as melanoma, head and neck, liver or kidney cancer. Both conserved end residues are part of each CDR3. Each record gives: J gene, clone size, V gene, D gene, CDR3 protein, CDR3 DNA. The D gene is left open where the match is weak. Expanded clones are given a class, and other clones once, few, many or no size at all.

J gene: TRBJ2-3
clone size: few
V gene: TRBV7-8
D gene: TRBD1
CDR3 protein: CASSLGHRGPGTDTQYF
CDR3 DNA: TGTGCCAGCAGCTTAGGGCACAGGGGTCCGGGCACAGATACGCAGTATTTT

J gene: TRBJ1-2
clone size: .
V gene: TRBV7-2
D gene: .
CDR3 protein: CASSLGPANYGYTF
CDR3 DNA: TGTGCCAGCAGCTTAGGACCGGCCAACTATGGCTACACCTTC

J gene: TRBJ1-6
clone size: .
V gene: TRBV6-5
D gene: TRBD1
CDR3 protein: CASSYETGSNSPLHF
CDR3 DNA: TGTGCCAGCAGTTACGAGACAGGGAGCAATTCACCCCTCCACTTT

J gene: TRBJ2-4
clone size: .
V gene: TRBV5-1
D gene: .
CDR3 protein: CASSLEGNVAKNIQYF
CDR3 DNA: TGCGCCAGCAGCTTGGAAGGGAACGTGGCCAAAAACATTCAGTACTTC

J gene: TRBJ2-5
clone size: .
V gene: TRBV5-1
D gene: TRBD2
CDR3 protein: CASSLISGSGETQYF
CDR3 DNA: TGCGCCAGCAGCTTAATTAGCGGGAGCGGAGAGACCCAGTACTTC

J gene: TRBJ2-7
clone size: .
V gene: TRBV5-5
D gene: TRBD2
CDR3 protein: CASSLMRGSGVSYEQYF
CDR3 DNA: TGTGCCAGCAGCTTGATGCGTGGTAGCGGGGTCTCCTACGAGCAGTACTTC

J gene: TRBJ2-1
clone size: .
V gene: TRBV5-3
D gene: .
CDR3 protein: CARSLVGGRVYNEQFF
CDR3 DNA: TGTGCCAGAAGCTTGGTGGGCGGAAGAGTCTACAATGAGCAGTTCTTC

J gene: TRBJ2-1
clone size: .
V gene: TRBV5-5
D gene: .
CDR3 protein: CASSLRRDSNNEQFF
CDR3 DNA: TGTGCCAGCAGCTTACGACGGGATTCGAACAATGAGCAGTTCTTC

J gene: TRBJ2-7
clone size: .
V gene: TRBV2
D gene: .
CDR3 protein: CASWDDYEQYF
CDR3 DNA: TGTGCCAGCTGGGACGACTACGAGCAGTACTTC

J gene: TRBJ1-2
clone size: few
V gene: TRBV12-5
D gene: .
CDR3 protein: CASGLIPGAGGYTF
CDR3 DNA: TGTGCTAGTGGTTTGATTCCGGGGGCGGGAGGCTACACCTTC

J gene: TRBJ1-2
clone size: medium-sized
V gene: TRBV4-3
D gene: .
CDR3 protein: CASSQEAESFYGYTF
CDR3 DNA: TGCGCCAGCAGCCAAGAAGCAGAATCCTTCTATGGCTACACCTTC

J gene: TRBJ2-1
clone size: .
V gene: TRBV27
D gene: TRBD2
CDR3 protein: CASSSGTSSRLEQFF
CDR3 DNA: TGTGCCAGCAGCTCCGGGACTAGTTCGCGGCTTGAGCAGTTCTTC

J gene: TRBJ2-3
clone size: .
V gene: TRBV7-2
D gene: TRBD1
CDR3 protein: CASSRQGARTDTQYF
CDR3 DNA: TGTGCCAGCAGTCGACAGGGGGCTCGCACAGATACGCAGTATTTT

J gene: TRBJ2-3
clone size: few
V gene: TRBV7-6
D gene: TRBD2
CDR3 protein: CASSPQKAGGPTDTQYF
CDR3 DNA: TGTGCCAGCAGCCCCCAAAAAGCGGGAGGACCCACAGATACGCAGTATTTT

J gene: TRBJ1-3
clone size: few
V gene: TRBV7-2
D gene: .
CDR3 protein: CASSPTPRASSGNTIYF
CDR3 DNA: TGTGCCAGCAGCCCGACCCCCAGGGCGAGCTCTGGAAACACCATATATTTT

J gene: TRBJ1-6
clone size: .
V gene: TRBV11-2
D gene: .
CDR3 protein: CASSLGGNSPLHF
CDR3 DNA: TGTGCCAGCAGCTTAGGGGGGAATTCACCCCTCCACTTT

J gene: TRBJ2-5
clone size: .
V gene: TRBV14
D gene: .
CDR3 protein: CASSQDFSQETQYF
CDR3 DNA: TGTGCCAGCAGCCAAGATTTCAGCCAAGAGACCCAGTACTTC

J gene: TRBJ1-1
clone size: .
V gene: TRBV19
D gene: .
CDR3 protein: CASSKFGRGTAFF
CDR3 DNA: TGTGCCAGTAGTAAGTTCGGCAGGGGAACGGCTTTCTTT

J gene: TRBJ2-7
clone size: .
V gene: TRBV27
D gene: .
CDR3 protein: CASSPRGLEQYF
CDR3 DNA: TGTGCCAGCAGTCCTCGGGGGCTCGAGCAGTACTTC

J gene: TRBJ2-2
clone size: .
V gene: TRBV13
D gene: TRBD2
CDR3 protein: CASSTRGGYRTGELFF
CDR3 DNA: TGTGCCAGCAGCACACGGGGGGGCTACCGCACCGGGGAGCTGTTTTTT

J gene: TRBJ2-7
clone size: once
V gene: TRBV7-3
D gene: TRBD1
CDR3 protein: CASSLEGADYEQYF
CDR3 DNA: TGTGCCAGCAGCTTAGAGGGGGCGGACTACGAGCAGTACTTC

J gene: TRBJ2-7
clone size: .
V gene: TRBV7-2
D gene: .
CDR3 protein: CASSRSDGQYEQYF
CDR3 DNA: TGTGCCAGCAGCCGGAGCGACGGGCAGTACGAGCAGTACTTC

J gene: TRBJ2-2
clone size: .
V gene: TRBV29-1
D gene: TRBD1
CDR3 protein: CSVIGQGGTGELFF
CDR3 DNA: TGCAGCGTTATAGGACAGGGGGGCACCGGGGAGCTGTTTTTT

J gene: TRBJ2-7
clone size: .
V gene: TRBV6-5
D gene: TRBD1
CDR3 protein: CASRVGQGSYEQYF
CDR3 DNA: TGTGCCAGCAGAGTCGGACAGGGAAGCTACGAGCAGTACTTC

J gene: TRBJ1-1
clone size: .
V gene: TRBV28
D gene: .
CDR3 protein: CASERRATMNTEAFF
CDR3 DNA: TGTGCCAGCGAAAGGAGAGCCACTATGAACACTGAAGCTTTCTTT

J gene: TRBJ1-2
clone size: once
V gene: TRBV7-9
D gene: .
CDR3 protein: CASSLGGLKGGYTF
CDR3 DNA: TGTGCCAGCAGCTTAGGGGGCCTGAAGGGAGGCTACACCTTC

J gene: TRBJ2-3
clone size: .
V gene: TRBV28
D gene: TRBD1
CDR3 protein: CANSGQGHEDTQYF
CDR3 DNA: TGTGCCAACTCGGGACAGGGTCATGAAGATACGCAGTATTTT

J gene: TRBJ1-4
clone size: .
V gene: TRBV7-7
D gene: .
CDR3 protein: CASSSGGEKLFF
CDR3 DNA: TGTGCCAGCAGCTCGGGTGGCGAAAAACTGTTTTTT

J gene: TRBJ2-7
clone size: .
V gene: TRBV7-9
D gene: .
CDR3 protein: CASGSTSYEQYF
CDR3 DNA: TGTGCCAGCGGGTCGACCTCCTACGAGCAGTACTTC

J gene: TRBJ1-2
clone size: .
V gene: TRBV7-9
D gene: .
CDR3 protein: CASSLSLADRVGPTF
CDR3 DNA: TGTGCCAGCAGCTTATCGCTCGCAGATCGTGTAGGGCCGACCTTC

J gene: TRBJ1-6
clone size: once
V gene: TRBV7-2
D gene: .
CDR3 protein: CASSPILYSPLHF
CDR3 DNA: TGTGCCAGCAGCCCTATATTATATTCACCCCTCCACTTT

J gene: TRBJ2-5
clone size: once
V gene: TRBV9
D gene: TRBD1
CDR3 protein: CASSGVGTVQETQYF
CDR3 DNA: TGTGCCAGCAGCGGCGTTGGGACAGTTCAAGAGACCCAGTACTTC

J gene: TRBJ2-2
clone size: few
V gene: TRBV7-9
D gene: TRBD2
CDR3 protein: CASSQLGLANGELFF
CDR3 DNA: TGTGCCAGCAGCCAACTGGGACTAGCGAACGGGGAGCTGTTTTTT

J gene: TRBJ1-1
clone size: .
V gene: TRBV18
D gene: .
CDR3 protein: CASSPGPPQGNTEAFF
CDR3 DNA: TGTGCCAGCTCACCGGGCCCTCCACAGGGAAACACTGAAGCTTTCTTT

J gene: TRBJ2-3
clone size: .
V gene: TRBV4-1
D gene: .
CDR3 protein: CASSQGRGRYTDTQYF
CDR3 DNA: TGCGCCAGCAGCCAAGGGCGGGGGCGATACACAGATACGCAGTATTTT

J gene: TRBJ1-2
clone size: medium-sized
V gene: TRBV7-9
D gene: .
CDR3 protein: CASSSQGEPGGYTF
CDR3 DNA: TGTGCCAGCAGCTCGCAAGGAGAGCCAGGTGGCTACACCTTC

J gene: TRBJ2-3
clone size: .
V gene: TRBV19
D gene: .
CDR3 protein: CASSILGSSLTDTQYF
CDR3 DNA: TGTGCCAGTAGTATCCTCGGCAGTTCCCTCACAGATACGCAGTATTTT

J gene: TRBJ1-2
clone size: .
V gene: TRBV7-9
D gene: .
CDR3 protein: CASNLGDINYGYTF
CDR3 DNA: TGTGCCAGCAATTTGGGGGACATAAACTATGGCTACACCTTC

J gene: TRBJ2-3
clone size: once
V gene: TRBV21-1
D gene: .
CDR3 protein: CASSKEDETSGAYSTDTQYF
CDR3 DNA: TGTGCCAGCAGCAAAGAGGATGAGACTAGCGGGGCCTATAGCACAGATACGCAGTATTTT

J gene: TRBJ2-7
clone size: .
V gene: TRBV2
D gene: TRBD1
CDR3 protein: CASRPTGQGGHEQYF
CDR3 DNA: TGTGCCAGCAGACCAACGGGACAGGGCGGTCACGAGCAGTACTTC

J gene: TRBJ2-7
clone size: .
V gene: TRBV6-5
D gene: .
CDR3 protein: CASSFGGLSYEQYF
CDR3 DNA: TGTGCCAGCAGTTTCGGGGGACTCTCCTACGAGCAGTACTTC

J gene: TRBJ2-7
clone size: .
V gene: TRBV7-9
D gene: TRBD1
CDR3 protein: CASSPKGWDSTYEQYF
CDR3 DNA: TGTGCCAGCAGCCCTAAAGGTTGGGACAGCACCTACGAGCAGTACTTC

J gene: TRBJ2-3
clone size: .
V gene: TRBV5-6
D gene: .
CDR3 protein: CASSLWRGTDTQYF
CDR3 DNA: TGTGCCAGCAGCTTGTGGCGGGGCACAGATACGCAGTATTTT

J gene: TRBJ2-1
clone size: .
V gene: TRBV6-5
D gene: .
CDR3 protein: CASRGGTEQFF
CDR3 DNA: TGTGCCAGCAGGGGTGGCACTGAGCAGTTCTTC

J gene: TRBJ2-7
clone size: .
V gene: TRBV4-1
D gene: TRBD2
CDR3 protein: CASSPEREGSYEQYF
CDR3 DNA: TGCGCCAGCAGCCCCGAGCGGGAGGGCTCCTACGAGCAGTACTTC

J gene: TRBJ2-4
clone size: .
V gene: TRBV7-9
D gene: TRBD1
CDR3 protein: CASSLDGGQGVSIQYF
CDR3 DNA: TGTGCCAGCAGCTTAGATGGTGGACAGGGCGTTAGCATTCAGTACTTC

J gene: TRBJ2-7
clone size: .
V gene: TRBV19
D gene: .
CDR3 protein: CASSDTGASSYEQYF
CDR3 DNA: TGTGCCAGTAGTGACACAGGTGCGAGCTCCTACGAGCAGTACTTC

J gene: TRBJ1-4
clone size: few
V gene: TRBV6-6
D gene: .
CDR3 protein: CASSSTLAGEDEKLFF
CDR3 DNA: TGTGCCAGCAGTTCAACTTTGGCGGGGGAGGATGAAAAACTGTTTTTT

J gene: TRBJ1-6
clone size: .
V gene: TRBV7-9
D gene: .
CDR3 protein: CASSSGQGRDSPLHF
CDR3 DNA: TGTGCCAGCAGTTCAGGGCAGGGTCGGGATTCACCCCTCCACTTT

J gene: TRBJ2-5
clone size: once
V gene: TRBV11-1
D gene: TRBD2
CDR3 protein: CASRDLGLAENKETQYF
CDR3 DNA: TGTGCCAGCAGGGACCTCGGACTAGCGGAAAATAAAGAGACCCAGTACTTC

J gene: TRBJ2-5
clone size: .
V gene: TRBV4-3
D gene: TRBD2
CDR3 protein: CASSQGGGGGETQYF
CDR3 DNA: TGCGCCAGCAGCCAAGGGGGCGGGGGGGGAGAGACCCAGTACTTC

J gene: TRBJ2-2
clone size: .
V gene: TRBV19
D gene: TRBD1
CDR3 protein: CAGETGTGELFF
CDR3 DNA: TGTGCCGGAGAGACAGGGACCGGGGAGCTGTTTTTT

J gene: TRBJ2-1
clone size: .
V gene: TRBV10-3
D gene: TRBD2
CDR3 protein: CAIGREGPGYEQFF
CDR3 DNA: TGTGCCATCGGGCGGGAGGGCCCCGGCTATGAGCAGTTCTTC

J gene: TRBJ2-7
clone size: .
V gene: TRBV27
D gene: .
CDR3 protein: CASSISTGREQYF
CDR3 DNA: TGTGCCAGCAGTATAAGCACAGGGCGCGAGCAGTACTTC

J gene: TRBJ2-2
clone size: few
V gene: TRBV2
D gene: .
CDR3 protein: CASSDIASNTGELFF
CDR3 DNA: TGTGCCAGCAGTGATATAGCGTCGAACACCGGGGAGCTGTTTTTT